These T cell receptor beta chains were read from a single sample in a study of control samples from healthy donors and cancer patients. Libraries were prepared by immunoSEQ multiplex PCR; TCRdb keeps only in-frame clonotypes and omits some of them. The sample lists 97,000 or so clones, 90% to 95% occurring once. Input material: blood. The receptors were gathered from a woman aged 18-29 years in good health. CDR3s include the opening cysteine and the closing phenylalanine or tryptophan. The D gene is left open where the match is weak. Clone size, where shown, is once, few, many, or a class for clones that have expanded.

d_call,v_call,j_call,clone_size,cdr3_nt,cdr3_aa
-,TRBV7-2,TRBJ1-3,-,TGTGCCAGCAGCTTAGGGGGCTCTGGAAACACCATATATTTT,CASSLGGSGNTIYF
-,TRBV24-1,TRBJ2-5,-,TGTGCCACCAGTGATTTTATTTCCAGCCAAGAGACCCAGTACTTC,CATSDFISSQETQYF
-,TRBV5-5,TRBJ2-1,-,TGTGCCAGCAGCCGAGGACTGACTGGGGATAATGAGCAGTTCTTC,CASSRGLTGDNEQFF
-,TRBV10-3,TRBJ1-6,once,TGTGCCATCCAGACCGGGACGGGGAATTCACCCCTCCACTTT,CAIQTGTGNSPLHF
TRBD2,TRBV10-3,TRBJ2-1,-,TGTGCCATCAGTGTCGGAACTAGCGGGGGGAATGAGCAGTTCTTC,CAISVGTSGGNEQFF
-,TRBV12-5,TRBJ2-7,-,TGTGCTAGTGGTTTGGTAACGGGGCCCCCCTCCTACGAGCAGTACTTC,CASGLVTGPPSYEQYF
-,TRBV6-5,TRBJ1-5,-,TGTGCCAGCAGGTATCAGGGAGACGGTAATCAGCCCCAGCATTTT,CASRYQGDGNQPQHF
TRBD1,TRBV6-2/TRBV6-3,TRBJ1-1,few,TGTGCCAGCAGTTACTCGACGGGACAGGGAAATCTTTTCACTGAAGCTTTCTTT,CASSYSTGQGNLFTEAFF
-,TRBV19,TRBJ2-3,-,TGTGCCAGTAGTTTAGGGAGATTGGACACAGATACGCAGTATTTT,CASSLGRLDTDTQYF
-,TRBV7-9,TRBJ2-1,once,TGTGCCAGCAGCTTAGTCGTCGGGCCATACAATGAGCAGTTCTTC,CASSLVVGPYNEQFF
-,TRBV29-1,TRBJ1-2,-,TGCAGCGTTGGACAAGGAGAGAAGAGGAGGTATGGCTACACCTTC,CSVGQGEKRRYGYTF
TRBD2,TRBV3-1/TRBV3-2,TRBJ2-1,few,TGTGCCAGCAGCCCGACGGATGCGGGGGGCCCCAACAATGAGCAGTTCTTC,CASSPTDAGGPNNEQFF
-,TRBV25-1,TRBJ2-7,-,TGTGCCAGCAGTGGCTTAGGGCTTTACGAGCAGTACTTC,CASSGLGLYEQYF
-,TRBV5-6,TRBJ2-1,-,TGTGCCAGCAGCAATTTGTTGGGGGAGCAGTTCTTC,CASSNLLGEQFF
-,TRBV19,TRBJ1-5,-,TGTGCCAGTAGTATAGTCGGGGTCCTTTATAGCAATCAGCCCCAGCATTTT,CASSIVGVLYSNQPQHF
TRBD1,TRBV27,TRBJ1-2,once,TGTGCCAGCAGTCAAACAGGGGACTATGGCTACACCTTC,CASSQTGDYGYTF
-,TRBV21-1,TRBJ1-4,-,TGTGCCAGCAGCAAAGGGGATGAGGGGATCGCAACTAATGAAAAACTGTTTTTT,CASSKGDEGIATNEKLFF
TRBD2,TRBV3-1/TRBV3-2,TRBJ2-7,-,TGTGCCAGCAGCCAAGTGGAGTGGCTAGCGGGGTCCTACGAGCAGTACTTC,CASSQVEWLAGSYEQYF
-,TRBV24-1,TRBJ2-5,-,TGTGCCACCAGTGGATGGACAGCGGGGTACCAAGAGACCCAGTACTTC,CATSGWTAGYQETQYF
TRBD2,TRBV4-1,TRBJ2-7,-,TGCGCCAGCAGCCAAGATCCGCCGACTAGCGGGAGGGCCTGGGAGCAGTACTTC,CASSQDPPTSGRAWEQYF
TRBD2,TRBV15,TRBJ2-3,-,TGTGCCACCAGCAGAGGGCTAGCGGGGTATCCCGCAGATACGCAGTATTTT,CATSRGLAGYPADTQYF
-,TRBV28,TRBJ1-2,-,TGTGCCAGCGGCCTTCACACGCTGAGGGGCTACACCTTC,CASGLHTLRGYTF
-,TRBV6-5,TRBJ1-5,-,TGTGCCAGCGCAGGGCAGGGTATCCATCAGCCCCAGCATTTT,CASAGQGIHQPQHF
TRBD2,TRBV10-3,TRBJ2-4,once,TGTGCCATCAGTGAGTCAACTAGCGGGGGGGGAAACATTCAGTACTTC,CAISESTSGGGNIQYF
TRBD1,TRBV6-5,TRBJ1-4,-,TGTGCCAGCAGTCCGGGACAGGGAGGGGAAAAACTGTTTTTT,CASSPGQGGEKLFF
-,TRBV6-5,TRBJ2-1,-,TGTGCCAGCTCTCTTATGTACAATGAGCAGTTCTTC,CASSLMYNEQFF
-,TRBV4-1,TRBJ1-3,-,TGCGCCAGCAGCCAAGATGCAGCCTCTGGAAACACCATATATTTT,CASSQDAASGNTIYF
TRBD1,TRBV19,TRBJ2-7,once,TGTGCCAGTAGTAGACAGGGGGTTACCTACGAGCAGTACTTC,CASSRQGVTYEQYF
-,TRBV10-1,TRBJ2-7,-,TGCGCCAGCAGTGATCTGAAGCCCTACGAGCAGTACTTC,CASSDLKPYEQYF
-,TRBV4-1,TRBJ1-4,-,TGCGCCAGCAGCCAAGTGGGGGGCCTTGGTGAAAAACTGTTTTTT,CASSQVGGLGEKLFF
TRBD1,TRBV9,TRBJ1-1,-,TGTGCCAGCAGCGACCGACAGGGGGCTAACACTGAAGCTTTCTTT,CASSDRQGANTEAFF
TRBD2,TRBV6-4,TRBJ2-3,few,TGTGCCAGCAGTGACCAGCGGGGCGCAGATACGCAGTATTTT,CASSDQRGADTQYF
TRBD2,TRBV7-6,TRBJ2-3,-,TGTGCCAGCAGCTTAGGAACTAGCGTTAGCACAGATACGCAGTATTTT,CASSLGTSVSTDTQYF
TRBD1,TRBV7-9,TRBJ2-2,-,TGTGCCAGCAGCCAAGACAGGGGGAGCTTTCAGGCCGGGGAGCTGTTTTTT,CASSQDRGSFQAGELFF
-,TRBV5-1,TRBJ2-3,-,TGCGCCAGCAGCTTTCGGACCACCAGAGGAGATACGCAGTATTTT,CASSFRTTRGDTQYF
-,TRBV5-5,TRBJ2-7,-,TGTGCCAGCAGCTTGGTTGGACACTGGGAATACGAGCAGTACTTC,CASSLVGHWEYEQYF
TRBD1,TRBV19,TRBJ1-6,-,TGTGCCAGTAGTATTTATGCGACAGGGGTTAATTCACCCCTCCACTTT,CASSIYATGVNSPLHF